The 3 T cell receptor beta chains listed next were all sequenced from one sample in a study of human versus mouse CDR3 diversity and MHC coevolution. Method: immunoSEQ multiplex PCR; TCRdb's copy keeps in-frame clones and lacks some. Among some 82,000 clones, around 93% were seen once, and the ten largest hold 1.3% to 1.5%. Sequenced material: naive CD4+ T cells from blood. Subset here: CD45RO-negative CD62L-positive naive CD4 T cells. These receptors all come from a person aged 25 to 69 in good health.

The CDR3 spells CASTREGAIYGYTF. DNA for the CDR3: TGTGCCAGTACCCGAGAGGGGGCGATCTATGGCTACACCTTC. The V call is TRBV19, the J call TRBJ1-2; TRBD1 aligns across 7 bases. The length of the CDR3 is 14 residues. Germline V gene lookup returns CDR1 LNHDA and CDR2 SQIVND (reference sequence). Trimming at V came to 7 bases and at J to 4 bases, leaving 9 bases not matched to a gene.

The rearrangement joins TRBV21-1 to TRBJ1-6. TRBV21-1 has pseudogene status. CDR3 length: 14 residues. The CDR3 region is CASSKLMNNSPLHF. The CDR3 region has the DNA TGTGCCAGCAGCAAACTAATGAATAATTCACCCCTCCACTTT.

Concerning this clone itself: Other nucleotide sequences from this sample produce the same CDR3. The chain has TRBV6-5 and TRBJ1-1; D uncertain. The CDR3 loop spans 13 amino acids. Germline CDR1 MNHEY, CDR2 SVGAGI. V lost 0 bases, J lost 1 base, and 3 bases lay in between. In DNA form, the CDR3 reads TGTGCCAGCAGTTACTCGCGGAACACTGAAGCTTTCTTT. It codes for CASSYSRNTEAFF.